This paragraph reports one TCR beta chain. The antigen remains unidentified. Profiling relied on immunoSEQ multiplex PCR, and the TCRdb table lists in-frame clones only, not all of them. The repertoire has roughly 5,000 clones, 85% to 90% of them found once; the top ten carry 2% to 2.5%. This entry belongs to a study of immune evolution from preneoplasia to lung adenocarcinoma. Background on the study: HLA loss of heterozygosity: roughly 7.5% AIS, about 15% MIA, around 35% ADC, none AAH. Findings of the study overall: Top clone share appeared to fall from AAH through AIS, MIA, adenocarcinoma.

Germline lookup yields CDR1 SEHNR and CDR2 FQNEAQ (reference sequence). The CDR3 length is 17 residues. The sample consisted of FFPE atypical adenomatous hyperplasia tissue from the lung. Regarding subset: atypical adenomatous hyperplasia (AAH), lung preneoplasia. The sequence was obtained from a person aged 65 to 79 with lung adenocarcinoma. The chain employs TRBV7-9 and TRBJ2-5, with 7 bases identical to TRBD2. The J call may be in error: the DNA end matches TRBJ2-7 better. The CDR3: CASSLNALPSGLYEQYF. In DNA form, the CDR3 reads TGTGCCAGCAGCTTAAACGCCTTGCCTAGCGGACTCTACGAGCAGTACTTC.